This T cell receptor beta chain originates from a study of T-cell reconstitution after alpha-beta-depleted transplantation in children (dated by TCRdb to about 2016). With respect to the entire study: T-cell immune reconstitution after TCRalphabeta/CD19-depleted allogeneic hematopoietic cell transplantation in children was quantitatively tracked in the study by means of TCR repertoire profiling.

There are a few counts of this clonotype. What this receptor recognizes is not known. Within one base of it there is no much larger clone, and no base qualities were kept. The CDR3, from cysteine to phenylalanine, totals 17 residues. Only the CDR3 portion is preserved as DNA: 51 bases, with reading frame beginning at the first base. CDR1 and CDR2 are drawn from the germline V gene: SQVTM, ANQGSEA. The V end gives up 2 bases and the J end 9 bases, leaving 15 bases in the junction not matched to a gene. The treatment or condition tag for this specimen amounts to: allogeneic hematopoietic cell transplantation with graft depleted of TCRalphabeta T cells and CD19 B cells. TCRalphabeta/CD19-depleted allogeneic hematopoietic cell grafts were given to the transplant recipients, all of whom were children. Library construction relied on PCR. The data were produced on an Illumina HiSeq 2500. To normalize quantification of the TCRbeta repertoire, the TCR libraries were built with molecular barcoding that relied on unique molecular identifiers. Using fastp at Q25 and MiXCR, TCRdb reprocessed the public reads and kept productive beta chains. Identical CDR3 proteins give one entry, which carries the most common genes and DNA. The sample includes hundreds of thousands of distinct CDR3 sequences, with 15% to 20% observed a single time. Of the sample, about 41% falls within the top ten clones.

The full study reports these points: The apparently early alphabetaT-cell count recovery about two months after transplant was reportedly dependent on only several hundred rapidly expanded clones derived from non-depleted graft cells. Over the following months the frequencies of hyperexpanded clones went down, and after one year T-cell counts and TCRbeta diversity were mostly credited to newly produced T cells. In some patients, the high TCRbeta diversity seen at day 60 was put down to recipient T cells and intrathymic progenitors that had survived conditioning.

This specimen was PBMCs, mostly from graft donor cells, taken 360 days after TCRalphabeta/CD19-depleted stem cell transplant. This receptor chain uses TRBV29-1 and TRBJ2-1; TRBD2 lines up with 11 middle nucleotides. The origin of this receptor is a male patient between 2 and 15 years old who had a stem cell transplant for acute lymphoblastic leukemia, so the T cells may come from the graft donor. At the DNA level, the sequence is TGCAGCGTTGAAAACGACCCCGGGACTAGCGGTTCGAGTGAGCAGTTCTTC. This translates into CSVENDPGTSGSSEQFF.